What follows are 7 T cell receptor beta chains derived from one specimen sequenced in a study of blood T cell repertoires in COVID-19. TCRdb's copy holds only in-frame clones and misses some; the assay was immunoSEQ multiplex PCR. The table includes more than 130,000 clones, roughly 90% detected once. Sequencing was carried out using peripheral blood. The receptors originated from a man aged 50 or older with active or convalescent COVID-19.

This clone appeared once. This rearrangement joins TRBV11-1 to TRBJ2-3; possible D gene TRBD1, 7 bases. The CDR3 contains 17 residues. V lost 0 bases, J lost 1 base, and 14 bases lay in between. Germline assignment: CDR1 SGHAT and CDR2 FQDESV (reference sequence). CDR3 DNA: TGTGCCAGCAGCTTAGCGCAGGGGGGCGTGGGCACAGATACGCAGTATTTT. Its protein is CASSLAQGGVGTDTQYF.

J is TRBJ2-1 and V is TRBV14; TRBD1 is a possible D gene (5 bases). Trimming took off 0 bases at V and 4 bases at J, with 10 bases between the two ends. This CDR3 region has 15 residues. CDR1 and CDR2 from the germline V gene are SGHDN and FVKESK. The CDR3 region has the DNA TGTGCCAGCAGCCAAGAAACAGGTTTTTACAATGAGCAGTTCTTC. Its protein product is CASSQETGFYNEQFF.

The rearrangement links TRBV27 to TRBJ2-3; D unresolved. With 4 bases removed from V and 2 bases from J, the gap between germline ends came to 10 bases. This CDR3 is built from 14 residues. Germline CDR1 is MNHEY and CDR2 is SMNVEV (reference sequence). The DNA for the CDR3 is TGTGCCAGCAGTTCCCGGGTCTACACAGATACGCAGTATTTT. Amino acid sequence: CASSSRVYTDTQYF.

The chain carries TRBV10-3 and TRBJ2-3; 9 bases line up with TRBD2. The germline gives CDR1 ENHRY, CDR2 SYGVKD. The CDR3 contains 16 residues. With 3 bases clipped from V and 0 bases from J, the junction kept 4 bases outside the gene matches. The CDR3 protein is CAISELLAGSTDTQYF. CDR3 nucleotide sequence: TGTGCCATCAGTGAATTGCTAGCGGGAAGCACAGATACGCAGTATTTT.

The chain combines TRBV6-1 with TRBJ2-1, with TRBD1 matching over 9 bases. This CDR3 region has 15 residues. With V trimmed by 2 bases and J by 8 bases, 7 bases remained unmatched. The germline CDR1 and CDR2 sequences are MNHNS and SASEGT. CDR3 sequence reads: CASSEMGQGLDEQFF. The CDR3, as DNA: TGTGCCAGCAGTGAAATGGGACAGGGCCTTGATGAGCAGTTCTTC.

The genes are TRBV7-9 and TRBJ1-2; 7 positions agree with TRBD1. V dropped 4 bases and J dropped 2; count of bases not matched to a gene: 10. The CDR3 runs 16 residues. Germline V gene lookup returns CDR1 SEHNR and CDR2 FQNEAQ (reference sequence). This CDR3 reads CASSSSQGGRNYGYTF. In DNA, the CDR3 is TGTGCCAGCAGCTCTTCCCAGGGGGGTAGGAACTATGGCTACACCTTC.

The rearrangement links TRBV19 to TRBJ2-1; TRBD2 matches at 8 bases. Per the germline V gene, CDR1 is LNHDA and CDR2 is SQIVND (reference sequence). Unmatched junction bases numbered 20, after V lost 7 bases and J lost 0 bases. The CDR3 has 20 amino acids. The CDR3 sequence: CASTNLRARGSGDSYNEQFF. The CDR3 region has the DNA TGTGCCAGTACCAATTTACGGGCTAGGGGTAGCGGGGACTCCTACAATGAGCAGTTCTTC.